Listed here are 20 T cell receptor beta chains from one sample, sequenced in a study of blood T cell repertoires in COVID-19. Here immunoSEQ multiplex PCR was the method, and the copy in TCRdb shows in-frame clones only, minus some. The repertoire holds about 84,000 clones, with less than 85% as singletons. Material: peripheral blood. These receptors were obtained from a man between 65 and 80 years old with acute or convalescent COVID-19.

The chain links TRBV6-5 to TRBJ2-3; 7 positions match TRBD2. This CDR3 region has 15 residues. The J segment lost 6 bases and the V segment lost 6 bases, leaving 12 bases of the junction unmatched. Germline assignment: CDR1 MNHEY and CDR2 SVGAGI. CDR3 nucleotides: TGTGCCAGCAGGCGCTTGGGGGGGACGACGGATACGCAGTATTTT. It encodes CASRRLGGTTDTQYF.

Concerning this clone itself: Distinct nucleotide sequences in the sample also encode this CDR3. V usage is TRBV5-1 and J usage is TRBJ2-2, with 12 positions matching TRBD2. The CDR3 runs 16 residues. The J segment lost 2 bases and the V segment lost 4 bases, leaving 3 bases of the junction unmatched. Germline V gene data show CDR1 as SGHRS and CDR2 as YFSETQ. Here the CDR3 DNA reads TGCGCCAGCAGCCTCGGACTAGCGGGAAACACCGGGGAGCTGTTTTTT. Its protein is CASSLGLAGNTGELFF.

The chain couples TRBV2 to TRBJ2-3; D may be TRBD1 (5 bases). Germline V gene sequence: CDR1 SNHLY, CDR2 FYNNEI. Trimming took off 8 bases at V and 2 bases at J, with 8 bases between the two ends. The CDR3 is made up of 12 amino acids. The CDR3 spells CASQDNTDTQYF. DNA of the CDR3: TGTGCCAGCCAGGACAACACAGATACGCAGTATTTT.

The chain links TRBV27 to TRBJ2-7, with D unresolved. V was shortened by 2 bases and J by 2 bases, with 10 bases between the two germline ends. The CDR3 length is 14 residues. CDR1 is MNHEY, CDR2 SMNVEV, per germline (reference sequence). For the CDR3, the DNA is TGTGCCAGCAGTTTAGGTCTGAACACCTACGAGCAGTACTTC. It is translated as CASSLGLNTYEQYF.

The rearrangement uses TRBV28 and TRBJ2-6; D possibly corresponds to TRBD1 (6 bases). The germline gives CDR1 MDHEN, CDR2 SYDVKM. Trimming pared 5 bases from V and 1 base from J, leaving 15 bases between. The CDR3 covers 17 residues. CDR3 in DNA: TGTGCCAGCAGTCTCACGACAGGTCTATCTGGGGCCAACGTCCTGACTTTC. It yields the protein CASSLTTGLSGANVLTF.

The genes are TRBV5-6 and TRBJ1-1, with D unresolved. The V gene lost 2 bases and the J gene lost 2 bases, with 4 bases spanning the gap. Looked up from germline, CDR1 is SGHDT and CDR2 is YYEEEE. CDR3 length equals 12 residues. The CDR3 loop reads CASSFGNTEAFF. The CDR3 coding sequence is TGTGCCAGCAGCTTTGGCAACACTGAAGCTTTCTTT.

This chain connects TRBV7-9 to TRBJ2-1, with TRBD2 as a possible D gene (6 bases). CDR1 and CDR2 from the germline V gene are SEHNR and FQNEAQ (reference sequence). The CDR3 is 17 residues long. The V end was cut by 4 bases, the J end by 2 bases, with 18 bases between. Here the CDR3 DNA reads TGTGCCAGCAGCTCTACCGGACCCGGAGGGGCCTACAATGAGCAGTTCTTC. Its translation: CASSSTGPGGAYNEQFF.

The V and J genes are TRBV27 and TRBJ1-1; maybe TRBD1 (6 bases). From germline, CDR1 is MNHEY and CDR2 SMNVEV (reference sequence). The CDR3 has 15 amino acids. The V and J ends lost 4 bases and 5 bases respectively, with 17 bases between them. The DNA of the CDR3 is TGTGCCAGCAGTTCTGGAGGGGGGGCCGGGACTGAAGCTTTCTTT. Its protein product is CASSSGGGAGTEAFF.

The chain combines TRBV18 with TRBJ2-6, with D perhaps matching TRBD2 (5 bases). This CDR3 has 18 amino acids. Trimming left V 4 bases short and J 2 bases short, with 18 bases between. Germline-derived CDR1 and CDR2 are KGHSH and LQKENI. The CDR3 protein is CASSQKPTVRAGANVLTF. The CDR3 nucleotides are TGTGCCAGCTCACAGAAGCCGACGGTGCGGGCTGGGGCCAACGTCCTGACTTTC.

J is TRBJ1-5 and V is TRBV27; 12 bases align to TRBD1. The V and J ends lost 5 bases and 2 bases, in that order; junction bases with no gene match: 7. Germline CDR1 and CDR2: MNHEY and SMNVEV (reference sequence). The CDR3 is 17 residues long. This CDR3 reads CASSGKGQGAGNQPQHF. The CDR3 DNA reads TGTGCCAGCAGTGGCAAGGGACAGGGGGCGGGCAATCAGCCCCAGCATTTT.

This clone was seen only once. V and J are TRBV19 and TRBJ1-1; no clear D. CDR3 size: 14 residues. Per the germline V gene, CDR1 is LNHDA and CDR2 is SQIVND (reference sequence). V lost 2 bases and J lost 4, with 11 bases in between. CDR3 DNA: TGTGCCAGTAGTATACGTGAGGGAGGCACTGAAGCTTTCTTT. It translates to CASSIREGGTEAFF.

The gene calls are TRBV5-1 and TRBJ2-7, with 8 bases lining up with TRBD1. Looked up from germline, CDR1 is SGHRS and CDR2 is YFSETQ. V was clipped by 4 bases and J by 1 base; unmatched bases: 4. The CDR3 spans 14 residues. This chain's CDR3 is CASSPWTGSYEQYF. DNA for the CDR3: TGCGCCAGCAGCCCCTGGACAGGGTCCTACGAGCAGTACTTC.

The gene calls are TRBV30 and TRBJ1-2, with D perhaps TRBD1 (5 bases). The CDR3 is made up of 13 amino acids. Trimming cost V 0 bases and J 7 bases, with 12 bases left between them. Looked up from germline, CDR1 is GTSNPN and CDR2 is SVGIG (reference sequence). The chain's CDR3 is CAWSVYGGFGYTF. CDR3 nucleotide sequence: TGTGCCTGGAGTGTATATGGGGGGTTTGGCTACACCTTC. Together with reference TRBV30 and TRBJ1-2, the CDR3 gives the full variable domain: SQTIHQWPATLVQPVGSPLSLECTVEGTSNPNLYWYRQAAGRGLQLLFYSVGIGQISSEVPQNLSASRPQDRQFILSSKKLLLSDSGFYLCAWSVYGGFGYTFGSGTRLTVV.

This chain uses TRBV5-6 with TRBJ2-3; 10 nucleotides line up with TRBD1. Germline CDR1 SGHDT, CDR2 YYEEEE. This CDR3 has 17 residues. V trimming: 4 bases; J trimming: 1 base; junction bases outside the gene matches: 9. CDR3 in DNA: TGTGCCAGCAGCCTTACCGGGACAGGGGTAGGCACAGATACGCAGTATTTT. Its translation is CASSLTGTGVGTDTQYF.

This chain links TRBV10-2 with TRBJ1-4; 8 nucleotides align to TRBD1. The CDR3 runs to 15 residues. The V segment lost 2 bases and the J segment 8 bases; nucleotides outside the gene matches: 7. Per the germline V gene, CDR1 is WSHSY and CDR2 is SAAADI. CDR3 loop: CASSEPAGGQEKLFF. The CDR3 DNA is TGCGCCAGCAGTGAGCCGGCAGGGGGCCAGGAAAAACTGTTTTTT.

The V gene is TRBV5-5, the J gene TRBJ2-7; 7 nucleotides agree with TRBD1. This CDR3 comprises 14 residues. V shed 4 bases, J shed 6 bases, and the junction held 10 bases outside the gene matches. Germline assignment: CDR1 SGHKS and CDR2 YYEKEE (reference sequence). CDR3 amino acids: CASSGWTGSFEQYF. In DNA, the CDR3 is TGTGCCAGCAGCGGCTGGACAGGTTCATTCGAGCAGTACTTC.

This chain links TRBV24-1 with TRBJ2-5; 11 bases match TRBD1. The CDR3 contains 17 residues. After removal of 4 bases from V and 2 bases from J, the junction contained 8 bases not matched to a gene. Germline loops: CDR1 KGHDR, CDR2 SFDVKD. The CDR3 is CATSDAPGQGGQETQYF. In DNA form, the CDR3 reads TGTGCCACCAGTGACGCACCGGGACAGGGGGGTCAAGAGACCCAGTACTTC.

The genes are TRBV19 and TRBJ2-7; perhaps TRBD1 as D (5 bases). The V end lost 5 bases, the J end lost 4 bases, and 27 bases lay between the germline ends. The length of the CDR3 is 18 residues. The germline CDR1 and CDR2 sequences are LNHDA and SQIVND (reference sequence). CDR3 bases: TGTGCCAGTAGTGAAAGTGGGGCCCAAGAACCGTCTGGTTACGAGCAGTACTTC. This encodes CASSESGAQEPSGYEQYF.

J is TRBJ1-3 and V is TRBV5-1; tentative D call: TRBD1 (6 bases). V was pared by 0 bases and J by 2 bases, with 6 bases between. The V gene's germline CDR1 is SGHRS and CDR2 YFSETQ. This CDR3 has 14 residues. CDR3 DNA: TGCGCCAGCAGCTTGGGACAGGCTGGAAACACCATATATTTT. Protein product: CASSLGQAGNTIYF.

CDR3 protein: CASSRGWDTQYF. The CDR3 DNA reads TGTGCCAGCAGCCGGGGTTGGGATACGCAGTATTTT. The chain is built from TRBV6-5 and TRBJ2-3; D might be TRBD2 (5 bases). V lost 6 bases, J lost 6 bases, and 10 bases lay in between. Germline V lookup: CDR1 MNHEY, CDR2 SVGAGI. The CDR3 loop spans 12 amino acids.